The 10 T cell receptor beta chains below were found in one sample sequenced in a study of CD8 T cells in ankylosing spondylitis. TCRdb re-called the 5' RACE reads with MiXCR, one entry per CDR3 protein. The repertoire holds some 38,000 distinct CDR3 sequences, with under 13% as singletons. Sample: blood, either unsorted or a sorted T cell fraction (not recorded which). These receptors were collected from a male donor with ankylosing spondylitis or in good health (not recorded which).

The chain employs TRBV5-1 and TRBJ2-5; TRBD2 aligns across 8 bases. V lost 6 bases and J lost 4; bases outside the gene matches: 14. The germline gives CDR1 SGHRS, CDR2 YFSETQ. The CDR3 is 16 amino acids. The CDR3 DNA reads TGCGCCAGCACACCAAGCAGCGGGAGAGGTGGAGAGACCCAGTACTTC. This codes for CASTPSSGRGGETQYF.

This clonotype was observed a handful of times. V usage is TRBV3-1 and J usage is TRBJ1-5; 8 bases align to TRBD1. The CDR3 is 14 residues long. Germline-derived CDR1 and CDR2 are LGHDT and YNNKEL (reference sequence). V shed 1 base, J shed 6 bases, and the junction held 2 bases outside the gene matches. The CDR3 loop reads CASSQGQGIQPQHF. The CDR3 DNA follows: TGTGCCAGCAGCCAAGGACAGGGGATTCAGCCCCAGCATTTT.

For this clonotype: A much bigger clone sits one base away, suggesting this may be a read error. The chain uses TRBV6-1 and TRBJ2-3, with TRBD2 as a possible D gene (6 bases). Per the germline V gene, CDR1 is MNHNS and CDR2 is SASEGT. This CDR3 is 16 amino acids long. Trimming left V 6 bases short and J 5 bases short, with 21 bases between. The DNA for the CDR3 is TGTGCCAGCAGCGCAAGTTTGGGGAGGCCGGGAGATACGCAGTATTTT. This gives the protein CASSASLGRPGDTQYF.

At least ten counts were recorded for this clonotype. CDR3: CASSWEGVNTEAFF. CDR3 nucleotide sequence: TGTGCCAGCAGCTGGGAAGGGGTTAACACTGAAGCTTTCTTT. This chain links TRBV7-8 with TRBJ1-1; tentatively, D is TRBD1 (5 bases). CDR1 and CDR2 from the germline V gene are SGHVS and FQNEAQ. This CDR3 comprises 14 residues. V lost 4 bases to trimming and J lost 2 bases, with 11 bases between them.

By sample share, this clonotype is medium-sized. The chain is built from TRBV5-1 and TRBJ2-3; 9 bases are a match to TRBD2. Germline V gene data show CDR1 as SGHRS and CDR2 as YFSETQ. The trim removed 3 bases at V and 3 bases at J, leaving 14 bases unmatched. The CDR3 spans 18 residues. The CDR3 protein is CASSSPADSGSLTDTQYF. The CDR3 nucleotides read TGCGCCAGCAGCTCCCCGGCCGATAGCGGGAGTCTTACAGATACGCAGTATTTT.

This clonotype was counted ten times or more. The CDR3 sequence is CASSPLSSTDTQYF. CDR3 in DNA: TGTGCCAGCAGCCCTCTTTCTAGCACAGATACGCAGTATTTT. The rearrangement links TRBV12-3 or TRBV12-4 to TRBJ2-3; D unclear. This CDR3 has 14 residues. Between the trimmed V and J ends, which lost 6 bases and 0 bases, there was a span of 10 bases.

This clonotype has a count of ten or more. The V call is TRBV6-2 or TRBV6-3, the J call TRBJ2-1; 8 positions agree with TRBD1. This CDR3 contains 14 residues. Germline V lookup: CDR1 MNHEY, CDR2 SVGEGT. The J segment lost 4 bases and the V segment lost 7 bases, leaving 6 bases of the junction unmatched. DNA of the CDR3: TGTGCCAGCACCCCGGGACAGGAGTACAATGAGCAGTTCTTC. Amino acid sequence: CASTPGQEYNEQFF.

The CDR3 protein is CASSQEQRSQETQYF. Written as DNA, the CDR3 is TGCGCCAGCAGCCAAGAGCAACGCAGCCAAGAGACCCAGTACTTC. J is TRBJ2-5 and V is TRBV4-1; no definite D call. The CDR3 is 15 residues long. CDR1 is MGHRA, CDR2 YSYEKL, per germline. The ends were cut back, 0 bases at V and 1 base at J, with 9 bases in the middle.

This clonotype was recorded at least ten times. The J gene is TRBJ2-5, the V gene TRBV7-3; 9 bases are shared with TRBD2. This CDR3 is built from 16 residues. Germline lookup yields CDR1 SGHTA and CDR2 FQGTGA. V gave up 5 bases and J gave up 4 bases; unmatched junction bases: 11. The CDR3 loop reads CASSPSVAGVLETQYF. The CDR3, as DNA: TGTGCCAGCAGCCCCAGTGTAGCGGGAGTTTTAGAGACCCAGTACTTC.

This clonotype was detected ten times or more. The chain joins TRBV4-2 to TRBJ2-1, with unresolved D. This CDR3 has 15 amino acids. V shed 2 bases and J shed 8 bases, with 16 bases lying between them. CDR1 and CDR2 (germline): LGHNA, YNFKEQ. The CDR3 loop is CASSQSPHYPDEQFF. In DNA form, the CDR3 reads TGTGCCAGCAGCCAAAGCCCACACTATCCCGATGAGCAGTTCTTC.